Below, one TCR beta chain is given with its context. This clonotype was recorded many times. It lacks a known antigen. No qualities accompany the bases; no much larger clone lies one base away. The sample is drawn from a study of T cells in Graves' hyperthyroidism and ophthalmopathy (dated by TCRdb to 2018 to 2020). Regarding the complete study: Peripheral blood samples were taken at initial diagnosis, before any treatment was given. A discovery cohort of about a hundred patients, about 43 with Graves' ophthalmopathy and 55 to 60 with stable Graves' hyperthyroidism, was used to find distinguishing TCR V-J signatures. Prospective prediction of ophthalmopathy was tested in an independent validation cohort consisting of roughly 20 hyperthyroidism patients and approximately 16 patients who later progressed to ophthalmopathy. For training and testing, the roughly 100 patients in the discovery cohort were randomly divided in a 7:3 ratio. In about 6 Graves' hyperthyroidism patients, the study also compared T-cell repertoires from thyroid tissue with T-cell repertoires from blood. Once sampling was done, hyperthyroidism patients were given methimazole at a starting dose of 30 mg daily, whereas ophthalmopathy patients were given high-dose intravenous methylprednisolone. The paper reports TCR Vbeta CDR3 sequencing of fewer than 150 peripheral blood samples: 43 ophthalmopathy, about 75 hyperthyroidism and 17 progressor patients. The paper's findings and limits, for the study overall: Most expanded thyroid clonotypes (frequency above 0.001) were also detected in blood, suggesting blood repertoires may reflect thyroid immune responses. In validation, progression to ophthalmopathy was predicted by the model with 70.59% sensitivity and roughly 76% specificity, a median of about 6.8 months before onset. A model built on a 13 V-J signature distinguished ophthalmopathy from stable hyperthyroidism, reaching 85% to 90% sensitivity and about 81% specificity in cross-validation and 80%/75% in testing. Sample size was not statistically predetermined, and investigators were not blinded to group allocation.

The TCR beta CDR3 regions were amplified from the RNA transcripts. The first round of RT-PCR for the TCR CDR3 was performed with the HTBI primer set and the Qiagen OneStep RT-PCR kit. The libraries were constructed in a second round of multiplex PCR and then size-selected and purified. Libraries were sequenced paired-end with 100 bp reads on an Illumina HiSeq2000. The study's own analysis went as follows. SOAPnuke was used to process the raw data, with reads discarded if the reads contained adapters or uncalled bases, had a mean Phred below 15, or lacked an exact constant-primer or identifier match. High-quality paired reads were merged using COPE v1.2.5, and each unique nucleotide sequence was defined as a clonotype. MiTCR v1.1 was used to align clonotypes to the IMGT TRBV, TRBD and TRBJ reference segments. The analysis was restricted to V-J combinations with a frequency above 0.0001, which together covered just over 99% of the repertoires. A TCS score was defined as the ratio between F50 (clonal expansion) and ExV (chaos), using BLOSUM62-based TCRdist between CDR3 peptides within each V-J. Welch's t-statistics and random forest reduced several hundred V-J features to roughly 13, which were used in a naive Bayes classifier (R e1071). Using fastp at Q25 and MiXCR, TCRdb reprocessed the public reads and kept productive beta chains. Rows matching on CDR3 protein sequence are summarized as one entry with the most common DNA and genes. The V and J calls and clone size come from TCRdb's table, not from the authors' own analysis. This sample gives 470,000 or so distinct CDR3 sequences in total; roughly 20% of them show up just once. Less than 30% of the sample rests with the top ten.

The CDR3 sequence holds 14 residues, the cysteine and phenylalanine included. The sequence is cut down to CDR3 DNA, 42 bases in frame from base 1. Trimming costs V 5 bases and J 6 bases, and their ends lie 14 bases apart. Stable Graves' hyperthyroidism was defined as no progression to ophthalmopathy during 18 months of follow-up. Hyperthyroidism patients were newly diagnosed, had a disease duration of under 2 months, and were aged 18 to 65 years. Patients with uncontrolled infections, other autoimmune diseases, pregnancy or lactation were excluded. Clinical symptoms, serum thyroxine and TRAb, thyroid ultrasound, and orbital computed tomography formed the basis for the diagnoses. PBMCs were separated from under 12 ml of fresh peripheral blood using Ficoll-Paque density gradient centrifugation. Total RNA was extracted with Trizol reagent, and quality was checked on an Agilent 2100 Bioanalyzer.

Material for sequencing was blood. Recombination joined TRBV12-3 or TRBV12-4 with TRBJ1-5; there is no confident call for the D gene. The receptor's source is a man aged 18 to 29 with Graves' hyperthyroidism. The DNA is TGTGCCAGCAGTCCCATGACTGTAGGTCAGCCCCAGCATTTT. This encodes CASSPMTVGQPQHF.